A selection of T cell receptor beta chains follows, all from one sample in a study of shared clonotypes between healthy human individuals. Sequenced by immunoSEQ multiplex PCR; TCRdb stores in-frame clones only, minus some. This table holds more than 2,000,000 clones, roughly 92% found once. The sample comprised naive CD4+ T cells sorted from blood. The receptors were gathered from a man younger than 30 in good health. Each CDR3 is given with its conserved first and last residue. The D gene is left open where the match is weak. Rows give clone size only sometimes, using once, few, many, or a class for an expanded clone.

.,TRBJ2-1,TRBV14,once,15,TGTGCCAGCAGCCAGGGGGAACCCACCTACAATGAGCAGTTCTTC,CASSQGEPTYNEQFF
TRBD1,TRBJ2-3,TRBV19,.,14,TGTGCCAGTAGTAGAGGACAGGGGGCAGATACGCAGTATTTT,CASSRGQGADTQYF
TRBD2,TRBJ2-5,TRBV28,.,16,TGTGCCAGCAGTTCCAGGACTAGCGGGCCTCAAGAGACCCAGTACTTC,CASSSRTSGPQETQYF
.,TRBJ2-6,TRBV30,.,13,TGTGCCTTGCAGCTGGCTGGGGCCAACGTCCTGACTTTC,CALQLAGANVLTF
.,TRBJ1-5,TRBV18,.,14,TGTGCCAGCTCATCGGACAGACTAAATCAGCCCCAGCATTTT,CASSSDRLNQPQHF
.,TRBJ2-7,TRBV10-3,once,14,TGTGCCATCAGAAGTGATAGGAGCTCCTACGAGCAGTACTTC,CAIRSDRSSYEQYF
TRBD1,TRBJ2-5,TRBV5-8,.,15,TGTGCCAGCAGCTTGGGGCAGGGGGCAGGAGAGACCCAGTACTTC,CASSLGQGAGETQYF
.,TRBJ1-5,TRBV5-1,few,13,TGCGCCAGCAGCTCGAGCGGGAATCAGCCCCAGCATTTT,CASSSSGNQPQHF
TRBD1,TRBJ1-1,TRBV5-6,.,19,TGTGCCAGCAGCTTGTTGACAGGGGGCGCCCCCAATTTGAACACTGAAGCTTTCTTT,CASSLLTGGAPNLNTEAFF
.,TRBJ1-2,TRBV5-5,.,14,TGTGCCAGCAGGCCTCCAGCCAAACCCCATGGCTACACCTTC,CASRPPAKPHGYTF
TRBD2,TRBJ2-5,TRBV10-3,.,17,TGTGCCATCAGTGAGTCGAGGGTGGCGGGGGGCCAAGAGACCCAGTACTTC,CAISESRVAGGQETQYF
TRBD1,TRBJ2-5,TRBV5-1,.,13,TGCGCCAGCAGCGGGACAGCCCAAGAGACCCAGTACTTC,CASSGTAQETQYF
.,TRBJ2-3,TRBV5-1,.,15,TGCGCCAGCAGCTTGGCCCTAGGGAGCACAGATACGCAGTATTTT,CASSLALGSTDTQYF
.,TRBJ2-5,TRBV10-3,.,13,TGTGCCATCAGTGTTGTCCGTCAAGAGACCCAGTACTTC,CAISVVRQETQYF
TRBD1,TRBJ2-7,TRBV29-1,.,13,TGCAGCGTGGTGGACAGGGGGACCTACGAGCAGTACTTC,CSVVDRGTYEQYF
.,TRBJ1-1,TRBV5-1,.,14,TGCGCCAGCAGCTTGGAGACGGGGTTTACTGAAGCTTTCTTT,CASSLETGFTEAFF
TRBD2,TRBJ2-1,TRBV11-2,.,15,TGTGCCAGCAGGGATCTAGCGGGAGCTCTTTCGGAACGGTTCTTC,CASRDLAGALSERFF
.,TRBJ2-1,TRBV25-1,.,12,TGTGCCAGCAGTGAATACTACGATGAGCAGTTCTTC,CASSEYYDEQFF
.,TRBJ1-2,TRBV18,.,14,TGTGCCAGCTCACCACCTATAGGGCGGCATGGCTACACCTTC,CASSPPIGRHGYTF
TRBD2,TRBJ2-1,TRBV10-3,.,14,TGTGCCAGCTCGGGACTAGCGAATTACAATGAGCAGTTCTTC,CASSGLANYNEQFF
TRBD2,TRBJ2-7,TRBV10-3,.,20,TGTGCCATCGCGGGACACCTAGGACTAGCGGAAAGGGGATTTGTGTTCGAGCAGTACTTC,CAIAGHLGLAERGFVFEQYF
.,TRBJ1-6,TRBV30,.,15,TGTGCCAGCAGGGTCCCCACTCTCTATAATTCACCCCTCCACTTT,CASRVPTLYNSPLHF
TRBD1,TRBJ1-1,TRBV19,.,13,TGTGCCAGTAGTATGGACAGGGTCGCTGAAGCTTTCTTT,CASSMDRVAEAFF
TRBD1,TRBJ2-1,TRBV7-9,once,14,TGTGCCAGCAGCTCTTCCGGGACAGGGGATGAGCAGTTCTTC,CASSSSGTGDEQFF
TRBD2,TRBJ2-5,TRBV10-3,.,18,TGTGCCATCAGTGAAGGGAAACGGGAGGGCCGTTACAAAGAGACCCAGTACTTC,CAISEGKREGRYKETQYF
.,TRBJ1-1,TRBV7-2,.,10,TGTGCCAGCAGCTTAGTTTCGGCTTTCTTT,CASSLVSAFF
.,TRBJ2-7,TRBV18,.,17,TGTGCCAGCTCACCAGTGAGAACCGGGACCCCCCTTGGAGAGCAGTACTTC,CASSPVRTGTPLGEQYF
.,TRBJ1-2,TRBV27,.,15,TGTGCCAGCAGTTTATACGGGGTGACGAACTATGGCTACACCTTC,CASSLYGVTNYGYTF
.,TRBJ2-7,TRBV7-2,.,15,TGTGCCAGCAGCTTATTTGGCGAATTCTCCTACGAGCAGTACTTC,CASSLFGEFSYEQYF
TRBD1,TRBJ2-3,TRBV6-5,.,15,TGTGCCAGCAGTTATACAGGGGTTGGGGCAGATACGCAGTATTTT,CASSYTGVGADTQYF
.,TRBJ1-2,TRBV28,.,13,TGTGCCACCCAACAATTACAGGGTTATGGCTACACCTTC,CATQQLQGYGYTF
TRBD2,TRBJ2-3,TRBV2,.,15,TGTGCCAGCAGTGTAGCGGGAGGGGAGACAAATACGCAGTATTTT,CASSVAGGETNTQYF
.,TRBJ2-4,TRBV28,.,13,TGTGCCACTGAACAGGGAGTTGGGAACATTCAGTACTTC,CATEQGVGNIQYF
.,TRBJ2-1,TRBV7-7,.,13,TGTGCTAGCAGCCTAGGGACCCTTGGGGAGCAGTTCTTC,CASSLGTLGEQFF
.,TRBJ2-3,TRBV21-1,.,17,TGTGCCATTTTAAAAACTAGCGGGAGGCGGGACACAGATACGCAGTATTTT,CAILKTSGRRDTDTQYF
.,TRBJ2-1,TRBV11-3,.,13,TGTGCCAGCAGCTTGGGTGGATACAATGAGCAGTTCTTC,CASSLGGYNEQFF
TRBD1,TRBJ2-7,TRBV6-1,.,14,TGTGCCAGCAGGCCGCGGGACAGGGGTGACGAGCAGTACTTC,CASRPRDRGDEQYF
.,TRBJ2-5,TRBV28,.,11,TGTGCCAGCAGGCATCAAGAGACCCAGTACTTC,CASRHQETQYF
.,TRBJ1-1,TRBV30,.,15,TGTGCCTGGAGCGAGGGGGGCAGGCTCAACACTGAAGCTTTCTTT,CAWSEGGRLNTEAFF
.,TRBJ1-5,TRBV6-7,.,14,TGTGCCAGCAGCAAGCTGGGGTCAAATCAGCCCCAGCATTTT,CASSKLGSNQPQHF
TRBD1,TRBJ2-5,TRBV7-9,.,16,TGTGCCAGCAGTTTTACCGGGACAGGGATTCAAGAGACCCAGTACTTC,CASSFTGTGIQETQYF
.,TRBJ2-7,TRBV7-6,.,13,TGTGCCAGCAGCTTAGAGATGGAGGGGGAGCAGTACTTC,CASSLEMEGEQYF
.,TRBJ2-6,TRBV6-5,.,14,TGTGCCAGCAGGGGGGGCTCTGGGGCCAACGTCCTGACTTTC,CASRGGSGANVLTF
.,TRBJ2-5,TRBV30,.,14,TGTGCCTGGAGTGTACTCTCTTGGGGGGAGACCCAGTACTTC,CAWSVLSWGETQYF
.,TRBJ1-3,TRBV5-1,.,14,TGCGCCAGCAGCTTAGGGACGTCTGGAAACACCATATATTTT,CASSLGTSGNTIYF
.,TRBJ1-1,TRBV5-1,.,13,TGCGCCAGCAGCAGGCGCGAACGGACTGAAGCTTTCTTT,CASSRRERTEAFF
TRBD2,TRBJ2-7,TRBV6-5,.,16,TGTGCCAGCAGTTACGCTCCCGGGACTAGCGGGAGCGAGCAGTACTTC,CASSYAPGTSGSEQYF
.,TRBJ1-2,TRBV19,.,16,TGTGCCAGTAGTACCCAAGCCTCTAGGCCTAACTATGGCTACACCTTC,CASSTQASRPNYGYTF
TRBD2,TRBJ2-7,TRBV7-2,.,17,TGTGCCAGCAGCTTAGGGGCTAGCGGGAGTCCGTCCTACGAGCAGTACTTC,CASSLGASGSPSYEQYF
.,TRBJ1-5,TRBV10-1,.,15,TGCGCCAGCAGGGAGGGGAGGAGGTTACATCAGCCCCAGCATTTT,CASREGRRLHQPQHF
.,TRBJ1-3,TRBV30,once,19,TGTGCCTGGAGTCTGATAGGGGGAGGATTACAGGGCTCTGGAAACACCATATATTTT,CAWSLIGGGLQGSGNTIYF
.,TRBJ1-1,TRBV6-5,.,13,TGTGCCAGCATTGACCCAGGACCACTTAAAGCTTTCTTT,CASIDPGPLKAFF
TRBD1,TRBJ1-1,TRBV5-1,.,14,TGCGCCAGCAGCTGGACAGGGGGCAACACTGAAGCTTTCTTT,CASSWTGGNTEAFF
TRBD1,TRBJ1-1,TRBV30,.,14,TGTGCCTGGAGTCGGGACAGAAGGAACACTGAAGCTTTCTTT,CAWSRDRRNTEAFF
TRBD1,TRBJ1-2,TRBV6-5,.,13,TGTGCCAGCAGCCCAGACAGGGGGCTACCTTACACCTTC,CASSPDRGLPYTF
TRBD1,TRBJ1-2,TRBV28,.,14,TGTGCCAGCTACTACAGGGGGCAGGGCTATGGCTACACCTTC,CASYYRGQGYGYTF